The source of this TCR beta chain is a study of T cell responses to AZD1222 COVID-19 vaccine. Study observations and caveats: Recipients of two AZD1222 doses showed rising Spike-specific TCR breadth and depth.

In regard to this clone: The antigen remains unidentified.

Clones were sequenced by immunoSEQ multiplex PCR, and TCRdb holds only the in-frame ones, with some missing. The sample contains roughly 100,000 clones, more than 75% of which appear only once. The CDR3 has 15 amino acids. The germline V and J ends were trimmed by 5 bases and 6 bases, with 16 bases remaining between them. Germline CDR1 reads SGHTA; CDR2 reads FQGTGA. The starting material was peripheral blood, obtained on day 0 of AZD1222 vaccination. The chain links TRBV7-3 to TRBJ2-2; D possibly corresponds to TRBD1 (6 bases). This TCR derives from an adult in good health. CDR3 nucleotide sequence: TGTGCCAGCAGCCGGGACATCGTGGGCCCCGGGGAGCTGTTTTTT. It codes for CASSRDIVGPGELFF.